This TCR beta chain stems from a study of graft-versus-host responses after intestinal transplantation. Across the whole study: Recipients uniformly received anti-thymocyte globulin induction, followed by tacrolimus and steroids for two to four years.

With regard to this clone: Its specificity is unknown.

The CDR3 has 18 amino acids. With 5 bases clipped from V and 4 bases from J, the junction kept 14 bases outside the gene matches. Germline values: CDR1 SGHTA, CDR2 FQGTGA. TCRdb keeps only in-frame clones here, not all; method: immunoSEQ multiplex PCR. The repertoire holds 50,000 to 75,000 clones, with 90% as singletons. Whole-study findings and limits: Marrow from the recipient contained GvH clones, some of which had appeared first in ileum or blood.

This chain joins TRBV7-3 and TRBJ2-6; 7 positions match TRBD1. This TCR was sampled from a human donor who was the organ donor for an intestinal transplant. Source: unstimulated CD8+ T cells sorted from spleen or lymph node cells, taken before transplant. The CDR3 reads CASSPRGGTGVGANVLTF. CDR3 nucleotide sequence: TGTGCCAGCAGCCCCCGTGGGGGTACAGGGGTCGGGGCCAACGTCCTGACTTTC.